The following is a T cell receptor (beta chain) sequence with its context. Its antigen is not known. Here immunoSEQ multiplex PCR was the method, and the copy in TCRdb shows in-frame clones only, minus some. Of some 81,000 clones listed, 70% to 90% were seen once; the top ten hold roughly 3.6%. CDR1 and CDR2 (germline): MGHRA, YSYEKL. Trimming removed 2 bases from V and 2 bases from J, with 12 bases in between. This CDR3 comprises 15 residues. These data come from a study of T cell responses to AZD1222 COVID-19 vaccine. Notes on the study in general: None of the repertoires were sampled until the peak T cell response had passed. The breadth and depth of Spike-specific TCRs increased once two AZD1222 doses had been given. Mostly white British, mostly female donors; authors suggested clonal diversity may be underestimated.

The sequenced sample was peripheral blood, obtained 28 days after the second AZD1222 dose. This chain joins TRBV4-1 and TRBJ1-2; possible D gene TRBD1, 5 bases. This clonotype was obtained from an adult who received the AZD1222 COVID-19 vaccine. The CDR3 here is CASSQSGLLNYGYTF. The CDR3 DNA sequence: TGCGCCAGCAGCCAATCGGGACTTCTGAACTATGGCTACACCTTC.